The rows below give T cell receptor beta chains drawn from one sample of a study of CD8 T cells in Susac syndrome. TCRdb passed the immunoSEQ multiplex PCR reads through MiXCR, listing each CDR3 protein once. Of about 90,000 distinct CDR3 sequences listed, roughly 91% are singletons. The sample comprised CD8+ T cells from PBMCs. The receptors stem from a human donor in good health. CDR3s include the opening cysteine and the closing phenylalanine or tryptophan. D genes are given only for firm matches.

d_call	v_call	j_call	cdr3_nt	cdr3_aa
-	TRBV13	TRBJ2-1	TGTGCCAGCAGCTTAGAAAGTAATGAGCAGTTCTTC	CASSLESNEQFF
TRBD2	TRBV7-9	TRBJ2-7	TGTGCCAGCAGCCCGGGGAGAGCGGGGGGGCCCGAGCAGTACTTC	CASSPGRAGGPEQYF
-	TRBV6-5	TRBJ2-2	TGTGCCAGCAGTTACTCATCCTTAGCCGGGGAGCTGTTTTTT	CASSYSSLAGELFF
TRBD1	TRBV4-1	TRBJ2-4	TGCGCCAGCAGCCGCCTAACCGGGACAGGGGACGTAGAAAACATTCAGTACTTC	CASSRLTGTGDVENIQYF
-	TRBV14	TRBJ1-2	TGTGCCAGCAGCCCCGCACCTTATGGCTACACCTTC	CASSPAPYGYTF
TRBD2	TRBV9	TRBJ2-5	TGTGCCAGCAGCCGGGGGGGGCTGGAAGAGACCCAGTACTTC	CASSRGGLEETQYF
-	TRBV19	TRBJ1-2	TGTTTTAGAGCAGGGGTTGGCTATGGCTACACCTTC	CFRAGVGYGYTF
-	TRBV7-7	TRBJ2-3	TGTGCCAGCAGCCAGACCCACACAGATACGCAGTATTTT	CASSQTHTDTQYF
-	TRBV9	TRBJ1-5	TGTGCCAGCAGCGTAGAAGCCGGGACCCCCGTGCATTTT	CASSVEAGTPVHF
-	TRBV4-2	TRBJ2-6	TGTGCCAGCAGCCAAGTGGACAGCTCCTCTGGGGCCAACGTCCTGACTTTC	CASSQVDSSSGANVLTF
-	TRBV20-1	TRBJ2-1	TGCAGTGCCAACGACAGGGAGGTTTACAATGAGCAGTTCTTC	CSANDREVYNEQFF
-	TRBV19	TRBJ2-2	TGTGCCAGTAATCGGCTTGGCGGGGAGCTGTTTTTT	CASNRLGGELFF
TRBD1	TRBV2	TRBJ2-2	TGTGCCAGCAGTGCCTCCGGGACAGTCGCCGGGGAGCTGTTTTTT	CASSASGTVAGELFF